This TCR beta chain was obtained from a study of blood T cell repertoires in COVID-19. Whole-study context: Nucleic acid was either cDNA or gDNA, and it came from T cells, B-cell-depleted T cells, or PBMCs.

Clones were sequenced by immunoSEQ multiplex PCR, and TCRdb holds only the in-frame ones, with some missing. Of roughly 200,000 clones listed, over 80% are singletons. Germline V gene lookup returns CDR1 LNHDA and CDR2 SQIVND (reference sequence). The CDR3 runs 16 residues. Trimming pared 4 bases from V and 2 bases from J, leaving 14 bases between. This receptor was taken from a woman in her twenties or thirties with COVID-19, enrolled during active disease. The J gene is TRBJ1-4, the V gene TRBV19, with D possibly matching TRBD1 (5 bases). Material for sequencing was peripheral blood. DNA of the CDR3: TGTGCCAGTAGTAAAATTACAGGAACTACTAATGAAAAACTGTTTTTT. Amino acid sequence: CASSKITGTTNEKLFF.